This TCR beta chain was recorded in a study of cytomegalovirus exposure and HLA in healthy donors. Findings and limits, study-wide: Beyond CMV serostatus, there was no information to go on about immune exposure.

On this clone itself: Its antigen is unknown.

The PCR ran on 60 Vbeta and 13 Jbeta primers. Generated by immunoSEQ multiplex PCR, the TCRdb table keeps only in-frame clones and is missing some. The data hold 150,000 to 200,000 clones, with around 80% observed a single time. J lost 3 bases, V lost 7 bases, and 2 bases had no gene match. From germline, CDR1 is SQVTM and CDR2 ANQGSEA. The CDR3 is 12 residues long. Sequencing was carried out using PBMCs. This clonotype originated in a woman aged 25 to 39 in good health and CMV-seronegative. This rearrangement joins TRBV29-1 to TRBJ2-3; 9 positions match TRBD2. The CDR3 bases are TGCAGCGCGGGACTAGCAACAGATACGCAGTATTTT. Encoded protein: CSAGLATDTQYF.